This note documents a single T cell receptor (beta chain) sequence. What it recognizes is unknown. The libraries of TRB cDNA were prepared using 5' RACE with UMI labels. TCRdb reprocessed the 5' RACE reads and reports one entry per CDR3 protein, with no DNA. Its clone listing holds roughly 89,000 distinct CDR3 sequences. This record comes from a study of CXCR3-negative and CXCR3-positive naive CD8 T cells. Study-level results: Researchers report that CXCR3-positive naive cells carry more hydrophobic TRB CDR3s than CXCR3-negative naive cells. Researchers report CXCR3 expression partially decreased after cryopreservation, with fresh PBMCs used in most assays.

The sequencing input was naive CXCR3- CD8+ T cells from blood. The subset denotes: CD45RO-CCR7+CD27+CD95- naive CD8+ T cells lacking CXCR3 (TNR3-). The TCR originated in a human donor in good health. Some clones in this sample may be carry-over from other donors' samples.

The chain's CDR3 is CSALLAGPRDEQFF. The V call is TRBV20-1, the J call TRBJ2-1; absent DNA, TCRdb's TRBD2 call cannot be checked. The germline CDR1 and CDR2 sequences are DFQATT and SNEGSKA (reference sequence). The CDR3 loop spans 14 amino acids.